This TCR beta chain stems from a study of OX40 agonist ivuxolimab in advanced cancers. The investigators sampled blood at baseline, at cycle 4 day 1, and at cycle 7 day 1. Assay: immunoSEQ multiplex PCR; the TCRdb copy retains only in-frame clones and omits some. Counted here are tens of thousands of clones, about nine tenths occurring once; the ten biggest clones make up around 2.7%. CDR1 and CDR2 from the germline V gene are SGHRS and YFSETQ. The V and J ends lost 4 bases and 4 bases, in that order; junction bases with no gene match: 3. This CDR3 contains 14 residues. The TCR sequence derives from an adult with an advanced solid tumor such as melanoma, head and neck, liver or kidney cancer. The sequences come from CD4+ or CD8+ T cells sorted from blood, collected in a trial of the OX40 agonist ivuxolimab. The chain combines TRBV5-1 with TRBJ2-1, with 9 nucleotides matching TRBD2. CDR3 sequence: CASSGLAGYNEQFF. In DNA, the CDR3 is TGCGCCAGCAGCGGTCTAGCGGGATACAATGAGCAGTTCTTC.